This paragraph reports one T cell receptor beta chain. Antigen unknown. Each of the donors had roughly 9.7 milliliters of peripheral blood drawn into EDTA-treated Vacutainer tubes. The sample is drawn from a study of blood T cells in healthy people across ages. Study outcomes and limitations: Long-lived donors had more naive CD4+ cells and higher diversity than aged donors.

Per the germline V gene, CDR1 is MNHEY and CDR2 is SVGEGT. The CDR3 runs to 18 residues. A sample-barcoded 5' primer and a J-beta primer mix were used in a second PCR of about 6 to 12 cycles. Each single sample gave us at least 3 million CDR3-containing paired-end reads. MiXCR, applied by TCRdb to the 5' RACE reads, yields one record per CDR3 protein. The table records roughly 800,000 distinct CDR3 sequences, roughly 50% of them present only once. The origin of this receptor is a young man in good health. The sample taken for sequencing was blood. This sequence joins TRBV6-2 or TRBV6-3 and TRBJ2-5; D is possibly TRBD2 (6 bases). The DNA end is more similar to TRBJ2-7, so the J call may be wrong. CDR3 nucleotides: TGTGCCAGCATCCGAGGGAGGCCCACACTCCGAGAAAAAGACGAGCAGTACTTC. Translated: CASIRGRPTLREKDEQYF.